Listed below are T cell receptor beta chains from one sample, sequenced in a study of blood T cell repertoires in COVID-19. Measured with immunoSEQ multiplex PCR; TCRdb has only the in-frame clones, and not every one. The sample records roughly 350,000 clones, 85% being singletons. Sequenced input: peripheral blood. All receptors derive from a woman aged 18-30 years with acute or convalescent COVID-19. The CDR3 runs from the conserved cysteine through the conserved F or W. A D gene is named only where the DNA matches it firmly. Where a row states a size, it is once, few, many or the class of an expanded clone; other rows omit it.

size	V	D	J	DNA	CDR3
-	TRBV25-1	TRBD1	TRBJ1-5	TGTGCCAGCAGTGAATCCAGACAGGGGGCTAATCAGCCCCAGCATTTT	CASSESRQGANQPQHF
once	TRBV5-1	-	TRBJ2-3	TGCGCCAGCGGGCCTGGCACAGATACGCAGTATTTT	CASGPGTDTQYF
-	TRBV5-1	-	TRBJ2-3	TGCGCCAGCAGCTTGGGCGGGGGCCCCTCGGATACGCAGTATTTT	CASSLGGGPSDTQYF
-	TRBV19	TRBD1	TRBJ1-5	TGTGCCAGTAGTAGGGACAGGGGGTATGAGCCCCAGCATTTT	CASSRDRGYEPQHF
-	TRBV7-2	-	TRBJ2-3	TGTGCCAGCAGCTCCCAATCCGGGACATCAGATACGCAGTATTTT	CASSSQSGTSDTQYF
-	TRBV3-1/TRBV3-2	-	TRBJ2-7	TGTGCCAGCAGCCAAGAGAGGTTAACTACCCACGAGCAGTACTTC	CASSQERLTTHEQYF
once	TRBV5-6	TRBD2	TRBJ2-5	TGTGCCAGCAGTCCAGCGGGAGAAGAGACCCAGTACTTC	CASSPAGEETQYF
-	TRBV27	TRBD1	TRBJ1-2	TGTGCCAGCAGACTTATCTCCTCCGGGACAGGGGGCATAGCTAACTATGGCTACACCTTC	CASRLISSGTGGIANYGYTF
-	TRBV28	-	TRBJ2-5	TGTGCCAGCAGTTCTCCGCGGGACGACCAAGAGACCCAGTACTTC	CASSSPRDDQETQYF
-	TRBV7-3	-	TRBJ1-6	TGTGCCAGCAGCTTAAATCCAGGTTGGAATTCACCCCTCCACTTT	CASSLNPGWNSPLHF
-	TRBV5-8	TRBD1	TRBJ1-4	TGTGCCAGCAGCTTGTTCAGGGGGAGTGAAAAACTGTTTTTT	CASSLFRGSEKLFF
-	TRBV6-4	-	TRBJ1-1	TGTGCCAGCAGCGTGCAGTACCCTGAAGCTTTCTTT	CASSVQYPEAFF
-	TRBV2	TRBD2	TRBJ2-2	TGTGCCAGCAGGGAGACTAGCGGAACGAACACCGGGGAGCTGTTTTTT	CASRETSGTNTGELFF
-	TRBV6-5	TRBD1	TRBJ2-1	TGTGCCAGCAGTAAGGGGGCCAATGAGCAGTTCTTC	CASSKGANEQFF
-	TRBV10-2	-	TRBJ1-3	TGCGCCAGCAGTGACTCCTCTACGGACACCATATATTTT	CASSDSSTDTIYF
-	TRBV28	-	TRBJ1-5	TGTGCCAGCAGAGGGAGGGAGGGCCCCAATCAGCCCCAGCATTTT	CASRGREGPNQPQHF
-	TRBV7-9	TRBD1	TRBJ1-2	TGTGCCAGCAGCTTAGGTGGGACAGACTATGGCTACACCTTC	CASSLGGTDYGYTF
few	TRBV18	-	TRBJ1-2	TGTGCCAGCTCACCCACCACGGGCAGGGTCTTGGAGGGCTACACCTTC	CASSPTTGRVLEGYTF
-	TRBV7-3	TRBD1	TRBJ1-1	TGTGCCAGCAGCCCGCAAAGACGAGGGACAGAAAGTGAAGCTTTCTTT	CASSPQRRGTESEAFF
-	TRBV5-1	TRBD1	TRBJ2-7	TGCGCCAGCAGCTTCGGACAGGGTCAGGACGAGCAGTACTTC	CASSFGQGQDEQYF
-	TRBV11-2	-	TRBJ2-2	TGTGCCAGCAGCTTAGATCAGGGGTTGGACACCGGGGAGCTGTTTTTT	CASSLDQGLDTGELFF
-	TRBV30	-	TRBJ2-3	TGTGCCTGGACAGGGACATACACAGATACGCAGTATTTT	CAWTGTYTDTQYF
-	TRBV14	-	TRBJ2-2	TGTGCCAGCAGCCAAGGGGCGACGGTGAACACCGGGGAGCTGTTTTTT	CASSQGATVNTGELFF
few	TRBV28	TRBD2	TRBJ2-7	TGTGCCAGCAGTCCGGGACTAGCGGGAGCCGAGCAGTACTTC	CASSPGLAGAEQYF
-	TRBV7-6	-	TRBJ2-1	TGTGCCAGCAGCTCCGCGGGACCTAATTACAATGAGCAGTTCTTC	CASSSAGPNYNEQFF
few	TRBV29-1	TRBD1	TRBJ2-7	TGCAGCGTAGCGCCGGGACAGGGGGTCGGGCAGTACTTC	CSVAPGQGVGQYF